This T cell receptor beta chain is drawn from a study of cytomegalovirus exposure and HLA in healthy donors (TCRdb year 2017). About the study as a whole: According to an earlier analysis of 450 to 650 of the donors, about 190 million T cells yielded roughly 100 million unique TCR beta sequences and 276 Gb of sequence data. Roughly 300 gigabases of sequencing data and roughly 80 million unique TCR sequences made up an early release that covered fewer than 650 HLA-typed donors. Among the roughly 410 genotyped donors, around 81% belonged to the genetic ancestry cluster associated with self-reported Caucasian donors. The study aimed to test whether signatures of past pathogen exposure could be identified by cataloging public T cell receptors. The study profiled the T cell repertoires of 500 to 800 subjects by immunosequencing and related them to cytomegalovirus serostatus. Along with the roughly 670-subject first cohort, a separate validation cohort of over a hundred different subjects was used. To predict cytomegalovirus infection status, the study brought together high-throughput TCR immunosequencing, statistical association of individual TCRs with disease status, and machine learning. In a later analysis, previously published TCR beta repertoires from several hundred donors were re-analyzed and high-resolution HLA genotyping was added so that TCR occurrence patterns could be studied. In the later analysis, no new phenotypic data were used to find candidate immune exposures; instead, reliance was placed on TCR beta sequences and their occurrence across donors. In an earlier analysis of 550 to 700 of the donors, high-throughput TCR beta sequencing was used to judge whether each TCR beta V gene segment behaved as functional or pseudogenic. Donor age, sex, ethnicity and CMV serostatus were compiled alongside the repertoire data. Genome-wide SNP genotypes for about 55% of the roughly 670 donors were used in a later genetic analysis, which treated that subset as a discovery cohort. Every discovery cohort repertoire had been produced on one sequencing platform. Class I and class II HLA loci were covered by the typing at four-digit resolution. The number of typed donors differed by locus: about 620-640 for A, B, C, DRB1 and DQB1; 500 to 550 for DQA1; 600 to 610 for DPA1; and 400 to 480 for DPB1. Because of strong linkage in the cohort, roughly five DR-DQ haplotypes were treated as single units for association and clustering. Across 398 genotyped donors of the cohort, an average of roughly 250,000 unique TCR beta nucleotide sequences per donor were sequenced, and 15% to 20% of those sequences were non-productive.

Library preparation employed the immunoSEQ multiplex PCR assay. A mixture of 60 forward primers for TCR Vbeta segments and 13 reverse primers for TCR Jbeta segments was used in the multiplex PCR. Amplification of the CDR3 region of rearranged TCR beta genes was performed with a multiplex PCR assay on genomic DNA. The Illumina HiSeq System was used to sequence the amplified TCR beta libraries as 87-base-pair reads. In the original analysis: Across the 670 or so repertoires, a later analysis counted some 80 million unique TCR beta chains, approximately 10 million of which were shared by at least two donors. Raw reads were error-corrected and collapsed into unique sequences by a nearest-neighbor algorithm in which closely related sequences were merged to remove PCR and sequencing errors. V, D and J gene segments were assigned by aligning CDR3 sequences to IMGT reference sequences. For a sequence to be retained, a match of at least six nucleotides to both a V gene segment and a J gene segment was required. A rearrangement counted as productive if the CDR3 had no stop codons and remained in frame with V and J, and every other rearrangement counted as non-productive. Following IMGT convention, CDR3 was defined as the stretch from the second conserved V-encoded cysteine up to the conserved J-encoded phenylalanine. The earlier analysis of 587 of the donors excluded sequences that lacked an unambiguous match to a single V gene segment. An earlier analysis of fewer than 650 of the donors classified V segments as functional when productive rearrangements were above 56.7% and as segregating when the standard deviation between donors was above 5%. A statistical classification framework was built to diagnose cytomegalovirus status from the catalog of TCR beta chain sequences. In a later analysis, V and J genes were assigned by comparing TCR nucleotide sequences against IMGT/GENE-DB human TR gene sequences. In a later analysis, CDR3 sequences and most-parsimonious VDJ recombination scenarios were assigned using the TCRdist pipeline. A later analysis defined each TCR beta chain by its CDR3 amino acid sequence plus V-gene family, and excluded reads lacking a unique V-gene family. A later analysis removed 592 highly shared, low-generation-probability nucleotide sequences to deal with suspected cross-contamination and a sequencing artifact. In a later analysis, a clonal expansion index was calculated for each public chain from normalized within-repertoire ranks of inferred template counts. In a later analysis, generation probabilities were computed with a VDJ recombination model fitted to out-of-frame rearrangements, and the resulting probabilities were checked against IGoR. In a later analysis, hypergeometric tests were used to score TCR-TCR, TCR-HLA and TCR-CMV co-occurrence, with a repertoire-size bias correction applied to TCR pairs. In a later analysis, false discovery rates were estimated by permuting HLA or CMV assignments 20 times. In a later analysis, co-occurring TCRs were grouped using DBSCAN, with TCRdist sequence similarity added in when clustering inside HLA-allele-positive subsets. Co-occurrence clustering excluded repertoires with fewer than 30,000 or more than 120,000 public chains, plus five with anomalous nucleotide sharing. TCRdb re-hosts the immuneACCESS table, in-frame sequences only. Its copies lack some clones; in the studies checked, an unresolved V gene accounts for under half of them, and the cause for the rest is not known. V, J and clone size are taken as reported in that table, and D and trimming were inferred from the DNA itself. In all, the sample holds a few hundred thousand clones, and around 90% of those were seen once. Jointly, the top ten make up less than 2% of the sample.

With regard to this clone: Which antigen it targets is not known. No base quality values were provided; no much bigger clone lies one nucleotide off.

General findings and caveats noted by the study authors: An association between a missense DCLRE1C variant and V-gene and J-gene trimming of TCR beta chains was found in a later genetic analysis and replicated in an independent cohort. A few of the identified cytomegalovirus-associated TCR beta chains were confirmed in vitro to be specific for cytomegalovirus antigens. Linkage disequilibrium might explain the correlated functional status among segregating V segments, but an unknown experimental factor could not be ruled out. According to a later genetic analysis, donors in an Asian-associated ancestry cluster had fewer N-insertions in productive TCRs than the roughly 670-donor mean. Several of the top co-occurrence clusters appeared to be linked to parvovirus B19, influenza, CMV and Epstein-Barr virus, according to a later analysis. In a later analysis, most CMV-associated TCR beta chains were found to appear HLA-restricted, with HLA associations seemingly driven largely by CMV exposure. Only TCR beta chains were sequenced in this cohort, and the absence of alpha or paired-chain data limited detectable features. Because HLA typing was missing for some donors at each locus, association tests included only the typed subset. Sequencing depth was assumed to be roughly uniform across donors in the presence/absence analyses, though that assumption may not hold. The authors suggested that the approach could potentially be generalized to other disease states and immunological phenotypes. A further reported finding was that TCR beta sequences accurately predicted the HLA-A and HLA-B alleles for most subjects in the first cohort. In a later analysis, HLA-associated TCR beta chains were found to be more clonally expanded and to have lower generation probabilities than equally common non-associated chains. Some IMGT-functional V segments, including TRBV6-2 and TRBV6-3, could not be told apart with the 87-base-pair reads, so those segments were excluded. A later analysis associated 15,000 or so TCR beta sequences with specific HLA alleles at a false discovery rate of 0.05. About 15 rarely observed V segments, including chromosome 9 orphons, were excluded from the earlier analysis of a few hundred of the donors because counts were too low. The only immune exposure information available for the cohort was CMV serostatus. The classifier was reported to diagnose cytomegalovirus status with high specificity and sensitivity in both the original cohort and the validation cohort. The sequencing pipeline was judged likely to have produced a cluster of highly shared sequence variants as a technical artifact. In an earlier analysis of over 550 of the donors, most TCR beta V segments were observed in productive rearrangements about 87% or about 30% of the time, broadly matching IMGT annotations. The study listed over 150 TCR beta chains as associated with cytomegalovirus. Assigning TCR associations to individual alleles was difficult when HLA alleles, especially DR and DQ, strongly co-occurred. Across donors, most TCR sequences were observed very rarely, whereas some public TCRs were present in many individuals. In a later analysis, TCR association rates were found to vary across HLA loci, with the most associated TCRs seen for DRB1 alleles and the fewest for HLA-C alleles.

From the germline V gene (reference sequence), CDR1 is SEHNR and CDR2 is FQNEAQ. Inclusive of the bounding cysteine and phenylalanine, the CDR3 is 14 residues long. CDR3 DNA is the only sequence kept; it has 42 bases, read in frame from the first base. V was cut back by 5 bases and J by 7 bases, leaving a gap of 14 bases between them. The cohort consisted of 650 to 700 healthy bone marrow donors. All cohort members were sampled while nominally healthy, although unrecorded immune exposures were likely present. The donor was CMV seronegative and belonged to the group of under 400 seronegative cohort members. A peripheral blood sample was provided by each donor, and peripheral blood mononuclear cells were used for TCR beta sequencing. Genomic DNA extraction from the blood cell samples was performed with the Qiagen DNeasy Blood Extraction Kit.

The receptor chain draws on TRBV7-9 and TRBJ1-4; the D gene is not confidently resolved. Source material: PBMCs. The source of this sequence is a girl aged 2-10 years in good health and CMV-seronegative. In nucleotide form, the sequence is TGTGCCAGCAGCACCGGGCGGGAAGGTGAAAAACTGTTTTTT. Its amino acids are CASSTGREGEKLFF.